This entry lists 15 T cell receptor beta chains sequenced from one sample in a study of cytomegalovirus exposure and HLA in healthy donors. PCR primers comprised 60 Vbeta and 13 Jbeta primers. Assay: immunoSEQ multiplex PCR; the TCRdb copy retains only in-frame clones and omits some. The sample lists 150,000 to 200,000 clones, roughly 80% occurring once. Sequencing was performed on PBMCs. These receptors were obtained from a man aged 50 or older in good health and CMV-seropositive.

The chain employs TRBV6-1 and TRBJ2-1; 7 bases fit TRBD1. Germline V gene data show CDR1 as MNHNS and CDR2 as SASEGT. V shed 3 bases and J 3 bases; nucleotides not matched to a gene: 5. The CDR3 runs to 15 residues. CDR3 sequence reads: CASSDGRGFYNEQFF. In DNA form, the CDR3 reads TGTGCCAGCAGTGATGGCAGGGGGTTCTACAATGAGCAGTTCTTC.

The CDR3 reads CASSPRDGYYEQYF. CDR3 nucleotide sequence: TGCGCCAGCAGCCCGCGGGACGGTTACTACGAGCAGTACTTC. V usage is TRBV4-1 and J usage is TRBJ2-7, with a tentative D call TRBD2 (6 bases). CDR1 and CDR2 (germline): MGHRA, YSYEKL. This CDR3 contains 14 residues. V was pared by 4 bases and J by 3 bases, with 13 bases between.

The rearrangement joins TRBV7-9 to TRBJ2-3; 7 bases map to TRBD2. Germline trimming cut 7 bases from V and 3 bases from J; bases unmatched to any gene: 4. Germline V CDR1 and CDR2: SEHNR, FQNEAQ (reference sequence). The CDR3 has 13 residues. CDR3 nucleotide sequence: TGTGCCAGCACCGGGACTAAGACAGATACGCAGTATTTT. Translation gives CASTGTKTDTQYF. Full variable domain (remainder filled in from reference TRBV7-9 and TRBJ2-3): DTGVSQNPRHKITKRGQNVTFRCDPISEHNRLYWYRQTLGQGPEFLTYFQNEAQLEKSRLLSDRFSAERPKGSFSTLEIQRTEQGDSAMYLCASTGTKTDTQYFGPGTRLTVL.

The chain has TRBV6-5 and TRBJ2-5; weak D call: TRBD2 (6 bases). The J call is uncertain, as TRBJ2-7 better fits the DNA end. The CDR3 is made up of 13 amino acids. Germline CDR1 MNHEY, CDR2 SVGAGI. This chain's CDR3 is CASFSGTGYEQYF. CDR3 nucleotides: TGTGCCAGTTTTTCGGGGACTGGCTACGAGCAGTACTTC.

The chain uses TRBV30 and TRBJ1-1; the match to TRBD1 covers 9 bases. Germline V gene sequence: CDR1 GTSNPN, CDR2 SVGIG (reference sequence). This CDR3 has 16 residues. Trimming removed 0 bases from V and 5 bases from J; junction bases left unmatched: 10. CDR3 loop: CAWSVGTGRTGTEAFF. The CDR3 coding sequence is TGTGCCTGGAGTGTCGGGACAGGGAGGACGGGGACTGAAGCTTTCTTT.

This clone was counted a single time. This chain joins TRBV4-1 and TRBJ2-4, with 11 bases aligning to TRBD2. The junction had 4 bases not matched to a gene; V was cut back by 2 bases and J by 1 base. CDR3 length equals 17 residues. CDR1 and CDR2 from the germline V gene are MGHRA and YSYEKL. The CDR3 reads CASSQSASGGAKNIQYF. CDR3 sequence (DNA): TGCGCCAGCAGCCAATCGGCTAGCGGGGGGGCCAAAAACATTCAGTACTTC.

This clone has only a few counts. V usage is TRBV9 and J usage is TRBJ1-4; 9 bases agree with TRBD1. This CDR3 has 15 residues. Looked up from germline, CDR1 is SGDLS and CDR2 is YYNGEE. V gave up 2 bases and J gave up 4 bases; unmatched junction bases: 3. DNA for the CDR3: TGTGCCAGCAGCGTGGGACAGGGATATAATGAAAAACTGTTTTTT. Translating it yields CASSVGQGYNEKLFF.

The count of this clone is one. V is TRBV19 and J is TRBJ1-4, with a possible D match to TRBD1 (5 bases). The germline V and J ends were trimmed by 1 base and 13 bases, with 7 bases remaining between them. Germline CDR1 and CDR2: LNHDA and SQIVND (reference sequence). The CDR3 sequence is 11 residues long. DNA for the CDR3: TGTGCCAGTAGTATAGGAACAGGACTGTTTTTT. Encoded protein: CASSIGTGLFF. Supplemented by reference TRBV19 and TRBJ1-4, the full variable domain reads DGGITQSPKYLFRKEGQNVTLSCEQNLNHDAMYWYRQDPGQGLRLIYYSQIVNDFQKGDIAEGYSVSREKKESFPLTVTSAQKNPTAFYLCASSIGTGLFFGSGTQLSVL.

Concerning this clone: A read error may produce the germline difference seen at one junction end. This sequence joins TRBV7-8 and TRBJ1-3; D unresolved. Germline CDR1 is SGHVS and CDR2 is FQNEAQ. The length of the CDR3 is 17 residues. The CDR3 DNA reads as TGTGCCGGCAGCTTAGTTGATAGCAGCCTATCTGGAAACACCATATATTTT. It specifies CAGSLVDSSLSGNTIYF. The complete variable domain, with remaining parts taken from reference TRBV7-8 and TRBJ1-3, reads GAGVSQSPRYKVAKRGQDVALRCDPISGHVSLFWYQQALGQGPEFLTYFQNEAQLDKSGLPSDRFFAERPEGSVSTLKIQRTQQEDSAVYLCAGSLVDSSLSGNTIYFGEGSWLTVV.

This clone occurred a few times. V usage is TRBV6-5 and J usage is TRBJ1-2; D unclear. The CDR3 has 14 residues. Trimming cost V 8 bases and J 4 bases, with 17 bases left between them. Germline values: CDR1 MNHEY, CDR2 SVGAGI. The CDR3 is CASGERTGSYGYTF. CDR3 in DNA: TGTGCCAGCGGGGAGCGGACGGGGAGCTATGGCTACACCTTC.

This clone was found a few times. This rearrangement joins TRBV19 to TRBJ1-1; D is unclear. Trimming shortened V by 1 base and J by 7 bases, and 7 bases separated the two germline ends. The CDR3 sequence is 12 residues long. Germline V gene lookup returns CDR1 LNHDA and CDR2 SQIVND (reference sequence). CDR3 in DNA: TGTGCCAGTAGTATAGTCGGGATTGAAGCTTTCTTT. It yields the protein CASSIVGIEAFF. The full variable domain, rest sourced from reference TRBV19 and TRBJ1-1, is DGGITQSPKYLFRKEGQNVTLSCEQNLNHDAMYWYRQDPGQGLRLIYYSQIVNDFQKGDIAEGYSVSREKKESFPLTVTSAQKNPTAFYLCASSIVGIEAFFGQGTRLTVV.

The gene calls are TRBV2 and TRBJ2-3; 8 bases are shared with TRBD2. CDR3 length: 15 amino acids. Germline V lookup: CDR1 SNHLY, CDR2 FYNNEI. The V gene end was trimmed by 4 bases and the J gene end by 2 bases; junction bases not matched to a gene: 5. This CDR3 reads CASSGGGFNTDTQYF. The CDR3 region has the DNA TGTGCCAGCAGTGGCGGGGGGTTCAACACAGATACGCAGTATTTT.

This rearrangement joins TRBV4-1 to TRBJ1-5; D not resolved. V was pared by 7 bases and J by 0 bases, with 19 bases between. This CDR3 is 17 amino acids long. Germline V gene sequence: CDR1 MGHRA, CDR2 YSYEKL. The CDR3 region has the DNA TGCGCCAGCACCCGCTTTGGCCCCGCAGGTAGCAATCAGCCCCAGCATTTT. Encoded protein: CASTRFGPAGSNQPQHF.

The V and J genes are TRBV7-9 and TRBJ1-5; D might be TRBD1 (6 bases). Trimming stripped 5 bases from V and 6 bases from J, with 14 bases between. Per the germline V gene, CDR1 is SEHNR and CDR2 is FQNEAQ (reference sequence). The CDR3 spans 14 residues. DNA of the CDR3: TGTGCCAGCAGCACTGACAGGTTAGGTCAGCCCCAGCATTTT. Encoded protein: CASSTDRLGQPQHF. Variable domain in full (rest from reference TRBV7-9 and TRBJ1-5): DTGVSQNPRHKITKRGQNVTFRCDPISEHNRLYWYRQTLGQGPEFLTYFQNEAQLEKSRLLSDRFSAERPKGSFSTLEIQRTEQGDSAMYLCASSTDRLGQPQHFGDGTRLSIL.

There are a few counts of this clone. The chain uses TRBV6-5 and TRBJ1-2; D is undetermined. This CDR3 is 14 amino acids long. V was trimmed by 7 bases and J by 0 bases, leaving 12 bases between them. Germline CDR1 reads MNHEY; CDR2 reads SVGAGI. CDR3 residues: CASKRDKANYGYTF. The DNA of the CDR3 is TGTGCCAGCAAAAGAGACAAGGCTAACTATGGCTACACCTTC.